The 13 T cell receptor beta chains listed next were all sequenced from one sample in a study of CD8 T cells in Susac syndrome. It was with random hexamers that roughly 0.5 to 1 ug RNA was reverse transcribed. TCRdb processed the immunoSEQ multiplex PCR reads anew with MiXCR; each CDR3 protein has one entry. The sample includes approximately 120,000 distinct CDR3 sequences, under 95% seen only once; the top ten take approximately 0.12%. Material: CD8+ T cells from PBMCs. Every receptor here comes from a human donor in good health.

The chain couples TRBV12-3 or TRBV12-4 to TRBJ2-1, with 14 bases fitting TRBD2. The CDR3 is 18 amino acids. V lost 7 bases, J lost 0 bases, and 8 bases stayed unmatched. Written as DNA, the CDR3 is TGTGCCAGCACGGGACTAGCGGGAGCACTAAGCTCCTACAATGAGCAGTTCTTC. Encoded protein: CASTGLAGALSSYNEQFF.

For the CDR3, the DNA is TGTGCCAGCAGCCACCTACCGGGACTTGGGGAGACCCAGTACTTC. It encodes CASSHLPGLGETQYF. This chain joins TRBV14 and TRBJ2-5, with a tentative D call TRBD2 (6 bases). The V end was cut by 3 bases, the J end by 5 bases, with 16 bases between. Germline V gene sequence: CDR1 SGHDN, CDR2 FVKESK. The CDR3 is 15 residues long.

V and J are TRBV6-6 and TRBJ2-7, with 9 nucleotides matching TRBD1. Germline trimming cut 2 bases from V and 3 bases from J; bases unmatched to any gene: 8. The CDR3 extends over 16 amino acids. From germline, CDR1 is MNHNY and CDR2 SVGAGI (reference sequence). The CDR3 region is CASSYSPGTGSYEQYF. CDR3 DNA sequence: TGTGCCAGCAGTTACAGTCCCGGGACAGGGAGCTACGAGCAGTACTTC.

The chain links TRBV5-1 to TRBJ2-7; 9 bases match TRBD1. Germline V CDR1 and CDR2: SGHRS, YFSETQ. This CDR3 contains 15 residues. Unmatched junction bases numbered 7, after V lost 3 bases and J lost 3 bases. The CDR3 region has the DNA TGCGCCAGCAGCTCCCCCGGGACAGGGTTCTACGAGCAGTACTTC. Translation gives CASSSPGTGFYEQYF.

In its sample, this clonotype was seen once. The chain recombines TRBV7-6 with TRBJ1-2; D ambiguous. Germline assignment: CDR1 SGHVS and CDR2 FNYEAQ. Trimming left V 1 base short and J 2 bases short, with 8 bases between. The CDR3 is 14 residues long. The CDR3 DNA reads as TGTGCCAGCAGCTTAGGGGATTCAAACTATGGCTACACCTTC. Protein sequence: CASSLGDSNYGYTF.

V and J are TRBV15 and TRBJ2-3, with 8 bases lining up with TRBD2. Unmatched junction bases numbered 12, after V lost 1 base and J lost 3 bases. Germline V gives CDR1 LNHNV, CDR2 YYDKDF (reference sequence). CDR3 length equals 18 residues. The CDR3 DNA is TGTGCCACCAGCAGAGTTGATGTCTCGGGAGGGCCTACAGATACGCAGTATTTT. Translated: CATSRVDVSGGPTDTQYF.

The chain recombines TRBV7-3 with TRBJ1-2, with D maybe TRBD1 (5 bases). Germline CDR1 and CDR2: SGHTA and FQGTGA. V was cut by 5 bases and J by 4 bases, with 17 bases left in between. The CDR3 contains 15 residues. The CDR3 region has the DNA TGTGCCAGCAGCCCCCGGGACGCCGGACCCTATGGCTACACCTTC. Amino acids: CASSPRDAGPYGYTF.

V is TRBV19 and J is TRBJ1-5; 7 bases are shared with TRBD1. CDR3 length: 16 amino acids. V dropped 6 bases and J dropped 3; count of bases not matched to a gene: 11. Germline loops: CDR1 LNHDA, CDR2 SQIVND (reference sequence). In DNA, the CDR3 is TGTGCCAGTAGCACCCCAGGGACAGCGATCAATCAGCCCCAGCATTTT. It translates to CASSTPGTAINQPQHF.

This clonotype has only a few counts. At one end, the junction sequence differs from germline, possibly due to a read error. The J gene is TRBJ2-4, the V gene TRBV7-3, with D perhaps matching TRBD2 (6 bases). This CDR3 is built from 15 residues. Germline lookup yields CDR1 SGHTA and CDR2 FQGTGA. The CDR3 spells CASSFGPGAQNIQYF. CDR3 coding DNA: TGTGCCAGCAGCTTTGGTCCGGGAGCCCAAAACATTCAGTACTTC.

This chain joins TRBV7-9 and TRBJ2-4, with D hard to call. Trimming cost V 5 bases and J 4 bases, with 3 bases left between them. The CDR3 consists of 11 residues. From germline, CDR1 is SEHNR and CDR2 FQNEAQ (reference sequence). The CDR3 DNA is TGTGCCAGCAGCCATAAAAACATTCAGTACTTC. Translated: CASSHKNIQYF. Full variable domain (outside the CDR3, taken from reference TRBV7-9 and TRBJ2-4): DTGVSQNPRHKITKRGQNVTFRCDPISEHNRLYWYRQTLGQGPEFLTYFQNEAQLEKSRLLSDRFSAERPKGSFSTLEIQRTEQGDSAMYLCASSHKNIQYFGAGTRLSVL.

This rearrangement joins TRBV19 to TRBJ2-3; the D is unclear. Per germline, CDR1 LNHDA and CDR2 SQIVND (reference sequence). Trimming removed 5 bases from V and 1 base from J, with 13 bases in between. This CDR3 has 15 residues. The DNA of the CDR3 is TGTGCCAGTAGTCCAAAAGACTGGGGCACAGATACGCAGTATTTT. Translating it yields CASSPKDWGTDTQYF.

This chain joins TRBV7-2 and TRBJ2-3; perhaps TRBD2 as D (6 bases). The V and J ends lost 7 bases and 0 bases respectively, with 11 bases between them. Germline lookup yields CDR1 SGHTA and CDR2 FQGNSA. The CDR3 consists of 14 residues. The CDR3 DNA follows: TGTGCCAGCAAACAGCGGGCTAGCACAGATACGCAGTATTTT. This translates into CASKQRASTDTQYF.

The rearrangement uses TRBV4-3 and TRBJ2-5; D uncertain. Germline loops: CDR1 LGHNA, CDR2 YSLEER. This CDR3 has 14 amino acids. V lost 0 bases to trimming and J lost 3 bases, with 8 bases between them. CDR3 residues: CASSQDLGEETQYF. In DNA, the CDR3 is TGCGCCAGCAGCCAAGATCTCGGAGAAGAGACCCAGTACTTC.